This TCR beta chain is drawn from a study of breast tumors, draining lymph nodes, adjacent tissues (dated by TCRdb to about 2016). Regarding the study in general: TCR beta repertoires were compared across tumor, adjacent nontumor tissue and axillary lymph nodes obtained from breast cancer patients. In human breast cancer, the study set out to evaluate how tumor, surrounding tissue and draining lymph node repertoires relate to one another and whether T cells may move between these sites.

What the research found in general, with its limitations: Tumor and nontumor tissue repertoires were significantly more similar in luminal-like than in basal-like breast cancer. The conclusion that tumor T cells originate in lymph nodes was presented as consistent with a hypothesis rather than as directly demonstrated. The data were considered consistent with the idea that most tumor T cells come from the lymph node and then expand in tumor tissue. Tumors showed preferential V and J gene usage, and their T-cell repertoire diversity fell below that of lymph nodes yet above that of nontumor tissue.

The CDR3 holds 15 amino acids from the cysteine to the phenylalanine. Only the CDR3 portion is preserved as DNA: 45 bases, with reading frame beginning at the first base. V drops 2 bases and J drops 5 bases, leaving 10 bases in between. The germline V gene specifies KGHSH as CDR1 and LQKENI as CDR2. The lymph node samples were taken from the axillary draining lymph nodes of breast cancer patients. On this clonotype itself: This receptor's antigen is unknown. No base quality information exists; no much larger clone differs at one position.

The listed sequencing device is Illumina HiSeq 2000. TCR beta chain libraries were generated through multiplex PCR amplification. The amplified TCR beta chain products were analyzed by high-throughput sequencing. TCRdb trimmed public reads at Q25 via fastp, called clones via MiXCR and kept in-frame beta chains. Entries that share a CDR3 protein sequence are merged under the most common genes and DNA. A total of some 130,000 distinct CDR3 sequences appear in this sample, about 20% of them only once. The top ten clones comprise 3% to 4% of the sample. The source of this sequence is a female donor with breast cancer. Some clones in this sample may be carry-over from other donors' samples. The rearranged segments are TRBV18 and TRBJ1-6; TRBD1 is possibly the D segment (5 matching bases). The sample was axillary lymph node tissue. The DNA is as follows: TGTGCCAGCTCACCAGGGGGATTAGATAATTCACCCCTCCACTTT. Translated, this is CASSPGGLDNSPLHF.